Listed here is a single T cell receptor beta chain. The junction had 5 bases not matched to a gene; V was cut back by 8 bases and J by 6 bases. Germline V gene lookup returns CDR1 WNHNN and CDR2 SYGVQD (reference sequence). CDR3 length equals 13 residues. The data originate from a study of shared clonotypes between healthy human individuals. Investigators spread the genomic DNA of each subset evenly over several immunoSEQ plates. The replicate PCRs on unsorted PBMC were given about 300 ng DNA, which is tens of thousands of T cell genomes. The method was immunoSEQ multiplex PCR; TCRdb's version includes in-frame clones alone and lacks a portion of them. The table has about 470,000 clones, roughly 80% seen once.

The V call is TRBV10-1, the J call TRBJ2-2; 8 bases fit TRBD2. Sequenced material: PBMCs. The receptor comes from a woman aged 40 to 50 in good health. Some clones in this sample may be carry-over from other donors' samples. The CDR3 loop is CASGPGGAGELFF. The CDR3 nucleotides read TGCGCCAGCGGCCCCGGGGGGGCCGGGGAGCTGTTTTTT.